This T cell receptor (beta chain) was identified during a study of neurological immune-mediated disorders. Study-wide results and limits: Among expanded clones, no CDR3 amino acid sequences were shared across subjects, a pattern suggesting private repertoires in all groups.

Many counts were recorded for this clonotype. The antigen is unknown. The time point denotes: longitudinal time-point 1 (baseline). From 2 million PBMCs stored at -80 C, the unsorted libraries were generated. The CDR3 has 14 amino acids. Trimming removed 2 bases from V and 8 bases from J; junction bases left unmatched: 10. The germline gives CDR1 DFQATT, CDR2 SNEGSKA (reference sequence). cDNA synthesis was performed by 5'RACE with 10-nucleotide random UMIs. TCRdb reprocessed the 5' RACE reads via MiXCR and lists one record per CDR3 protein. The sample records under 90,000 distinct CDR3 sequences, 10% being singletons.

The sequence derives from a man aged 25-40 years in good health. Sequenced: PBMCs. V usage is TRBV20-1 and J usage is TRBJ1-2; TRBD1 matches at 8 bases. The CDR3 protein is CSARPTGQGDGYTF. CDR3 coding DNA: TGCAGTGCTAGACCCACCGGACAGGGAGACGGCTACACCTTC.